This is a list of T cell receptor beta chains from one sample in a study of blood T cell repertoires in COVID-19. Sequenced by immunoSEQ multiplex PCR; TCRdb stores in-frame clones only, minus some. The data contain approximately 89,000 clones, approximately 80% of them singletons. Material for sequencing was peripheral blood. All receptors derive from a human donor in a cohort sampled during active COVID-19. CDR3s include the opening cysteine and the closing phenylalanine or tryptophan. A D gene is named only where the DNA matches it firmly. Expanded clones are given a class, and other clones once, few, many or no size at all.

V	J	length	D	size	CDR3	DNA
TRBV7-2	TRBJ2-7	15	-	-	CASSLAGVRGYEQYF	TGTGCCAGCAGCTTAGCGGGGGTCCGGGGGTACGAGCAGTACTTC
TRBV7-9	TRBJ2-7	17	TRBD1	-	CASSHAQLRQGGYEQYF	TGTGCCAGCAGCCATGCGCAATTGAGACAGGGTGGGTACGAGCAGTACTTC
TRBV15	TRBJ2-1	16	-	-	CATSTRWGGLYNEQFF	TGTGCCACCAGCACCCGGTGGGGGGGGCTCTACAATGAGCAGTTCTTC
TRBV5-6	TRBJ1-5	16	-	-	CASSLRSGRGDQPQHF	TGTGCCAGCAGCTTGAGGTCCGGGCGGGGAGATCAGCCCCAGCATTTT
TRBV27	TRBJ2-1	13	-	-	CASSLATGNEQFF	TGTGCCAGCAGTTTAGCAACTGGCAATGAGCAGTTCTTC
TRBV18	TRBJ2-1	13	TRBD2	-	CASSRPGGGEQFF	TGTGCCAGCTCCCGACCGGGGGGGGGTGAGCAGTTCTTC
TRBV18	TRBJ1-2	15	-	-	CASSPTVTAPGGYTF	TGTGCCAGCTCACCGACAGTTACCGCTCCCGGTGGCTACACCTTC
TRBV15	TRBJ2-5	15	-	-	CATSRDRGYQETQYF	TGTGCCACCAGCAGAGATAGGGGATACCAAGAGACCCAGTACTTC
TRBV10-3	TRBJ1-2	16	-	-	CAISDPGRGGDYGYTF	TGTGCCATCAGTGACCCCGGTAGAGGAGGGGACTATGGCTACACCTTC
TRBV27	TRBJ2-7	14	TRBD2	-	CASSSLAALYEQYF	TGTGCCAGCAGTTCCCTAGCGGCCCTCTACGAGCAGTACTTC
TRBV28	TRBJ1-2	19	TRBD1	-	CASSTLGGQGAVLSYGYTF	TGTGCCAGCAGTACACTGGGGGGGCAGGGGGCCGTCCTAAGTTATGGCTACACCTTC
TRBV6-5	TRBJ2-7	13	-	-	CASREADTYEQYF	TGTGCCAGCAGGGAGGCGGATACGTACGAGCAGTACTTC
TRBV30	TRBJ1-2	14	-	-	CAWRVRELLYGYTF	TGTGCCTGGAGAGTCCGGGAACTACTCTATGGCTACACCTTC
TRBV7-9	TRBJ1-3	15	-	-	CASSLSPTVRNTIYF	TGTGCCAGCAGCTTATCCCCGACTGTCCGAAACACCATATATTTT
TRBV7-7	TRBJ2-5	15	TRBD1	-	CASSSRTGRQETQYF	TGTGCCAGCAGCTCCAGGACAGGGAGACAAGAGACCCAGTACTTC
TRBV7-2	TRBJ2-7	12	-	once	CASSPDNYEQYF	TGTGCCAGCAGCCCGGACAACTACGAGCAGTACTTC
TRBV30	TRBJ1-5	14	TRBD1	few	CAWSVPGGAGPQHF	TGTGCCTGGAGTGTCCCAGGGGGCGCGGGGCCCCAGCATTTT
TRBV5-1	TRBJ2-7	15	TRBD2	-	CASSLVTSGSYEQYF	TGCGCCAGCAGCTTGGTAACTAGCGGTTCCTACGAGCAGTACTTC
TRBV6-1	TRBJ1-1	12	-	-	CASSETGRPAFF	TGTGCCAGCAGTGAAACAGGGCGGCCAGCTTTCTTT
TRBV5-1	TRBJ2-2	16	TRBD2	-	CASSLMTSVNTGELFF	TGCGCCAGCAGCTTAATGACTAGCGTGAACACCGGGGAGCTGTTTTTT
TRBV19	TRBJ2-2	14	TRBD2	-	CASRDYSNTGELFF	TGTGCCAGTCGGGACTATTCGAACACCGGGGAGCTGTTTTTT
TRBV5-5	TRBJ2-5	16	TRBD1	-	CASSTVGTAIQETQYF	TGTGCCAGCAGTACCGTTGGGACAGCTATTCAAGAGACCCAGTACTTC
TRBV5-6	TRBJ1-1	15	TRBD1	-	CASSPPDRGSGEAFF	TGTGCCAGCAGCCCGCCAGACAGGGGTTCGGGGGAAGCTTTCTTT
TRBV28	TRBJ2-5	14	-	-	CASSTAGSQETQYF	TGTGCCAGCAGTACCGCAGGATCCCAAGAGACCCAGTACTTC
TRBV5-1	TRBJ2-5	17	TRBD2	-	CASSLALAGGPQETQYF	TGCGCCAGCAGCTTGGCACTAGCGGGAGGGCCGCAAGAGACCCAGTACTTC
TRBV19	TRBJ2-7	15	TRBD2	-	CASSEASGGSYEQYF	TGTGCCAGTAGCGAAGCTAGCGGGGGATCCTACGAGCAGTACTTC
TRBV2	TRBJ1-4	14	TRBD1	-	CASSPQGRKEKLFF	TGTGCCAGCAGTCCACAGGGGAGGAAGGAAAAACTGTTTTTT
TRBV2	TRBJ2-7	15	TRBD1	-	CASSANGQGSYEQYF	TGTGCCAGCAGTGCTAACGGACAGGGGTCCTACGAGCAGTACTTC
TRBV23-1	TRBJ2-2	17	-	once	CASSQLISGSGTGELFF	TGCGCCAGCAGTCAATTAATCAGCGGAAGTGGCACCGGGGAGCTGTTTTTT
TRBV6-5	TRBJ2-3	15	-	-	CASSLDFTSTDTQYF	TGTGCCAGCAGTTTGGACTTTACAAGCACAGATACGCAGTATTTT
TRBV7-9	TRBJ1-5	17	-	-	CASSLGTGTYSNQPQHF	TGTGCCAGCAGCTTAGGGACCGGGACATATAGCAATCAGCCCCAGCATTTT
TRBV3-1/TRBV3-2	TRBJ2-7	15	TRBD1	-	CASSQGRQGYYEQYF	TGTGCCAGCAGCCAAGGCCGACAGGGGTACTACGAGCAGTACTTC
TRBV7-9	TRBJ2-7	15	-	-	CASSLTGLLSYEQYF	TGTGCCAGCAGCCTCACAGGGCTTTTGTCCTACGAGCAGTACTTC
TRBV7-6	TRBJ2-7	13	-	-	CASSWTDTYEQYF	TGTGCCAGCAGCTGGACAGATACTTACGAGCAGTACTTC
TRBV7-9	TRBJ1-4	14	-	-	CASSLTGVNEKLFF	TGTGCCAGCAGTCTGACGGGGGTTAATGAAAAACTGTTTTTT
TRBV10-2	TRBJ2-5	15	TRBD2	-	CATKATSGKGETQYF	TGCGCCACCAAGGCGACTAGCGGGAAAGGGGAGACCCAGTACTTC
TRBV28	TRBJ1-1	15	TRBD1	-	CASRIDTGGYTEAFF	TGTGCCAGCAGAATAGACACAGGGGGCTACACTGAAGCTTTCTTT
TRBV18	TRBJ2-7	14	-	-	CASSPGIGGDEQYF	TGTGCCAGCTCACCGGGTATAGGGGGAGACGAGCAGTACTTC
TRBV29-1	TRBJ2-6	13	-	-	CSVVVAGANVLTF	TGCAGCGTTGTCGTCGCTGGGGCCAACGTCCTGACTTTC
TRBV27	TRBJ2-7	12	-	-	CASRSIDNEQYF	TGTGCCAGCAGGTCCATTGACAACGAGCAGTACTTC
TRBV3-1/TRBV3-2	TRBJ2-5	15	TRBD2	few	CASSYRTSGEETQYF	TGTGCCAGCAGCTACCGGACTAGCGGGGAGGAGACCCAGTACTTC